These 32 T cell receptor beta chains came from one sample sequenced in a study of cytotoxic CD8 clonotypes in ibrutinib-treated CLL (dated by TCRdb to about 2021). According to the study, the label for this sample's time point signals: roughly 2 years on ibrutinib. The library was built by means of the immunoSEQ multiplex PCR assay. Sourced from immuneACCESS, this table was stored by TCRdb with only in-frame sequences that have V and J called. A share of the clones is absent; for the studies checked, an unresolved V gene accounts for under half, and the remainder has no known explanation. Here the sample has around 250,000 clones; around 70% occur a single time. Approximately 15% of the sample is taken by the ten largest. The sequencing here drew on PBMCs, taken after 24 months of ibrutinib treatment. These TCRs come from a human donor with chronic lymphocytic leukemia.

This clone was detected a few times. The chain recombines TRBV14 with TRBJ2-2; 10 nucleotides agree with TRBD2. CDR3 length equals 16 residues. With 4 bases clipped from V and 3 bases from J, the junction kept 5 bases outside the gene matches. Per the germline V gene, CDR1 is SGHDN and CDR2 is FVKESK. CDR3: CASSLRTSGDTGELFF. The DNA of the CDR3 is TGTGCCAGCAGCCTGAGGACTAGCGGAGACACCGGGGAGCTGTTTTTT.

The rearrangement uses TRBV9 and TRBJ1-4, with D tentatively TRBD1 (6 bases). The CDR3 extends over 15 amino acids. Between the trimmed V and J ends, which lost 3 bases and 8 bases, there was a span of 17 bases. Per germline, CDR1 SGDLS and CDR2 YYNGEE. The CDR3 DNA reads as TGTGCCAGCAGCGGATTAGCAGGGGCAGGAGAAAAACTGTTTTTT. Translation gives CASSGLAGAGEKLFF.

The rearrangement uses TRBV29-1 and TRBJ2-1; 8 bases fit TRBD2. The V segment lost 3 bases and the J segment 9 bases; nucleotides outside the gene matches: 7. The CDR3 contains 13 residues. CDR1 SQVTM and CDR2 ANQGSEA come from the germline V gene. The CDR3 coding sequence is TGCAGCGTTGACCAGCGGGAGCCTCGTGAGCAGTTCTTC. Amino acids: CSVDQREPREQFF.

The chain has TRBV6-1 and TRBJ1-2; D ambiguous. Deletions cut 4 bases from V and 3 bases from J, with 9 bases between. This CDR3 has 13 amino acids. Germline CDR1 reads MNHNS; CDR2 reads SASEGT. The CDR3: CASSVRLDYGYTF. DNA for the CDR3: TGTGCCAGCAGTGTTCGTCTCGACTATGGCTACACCTTC.

The chain employs TRBV5-1 and TRBJ1-2, with 11 bases that match TRBD1. Germline CDR1 SGHRS, CDR2 YFSETQ. The length of the CDR3 is 15 residues. The trim removed 4 bases at V and 4 bases at J, leaving 6 bases unmatched. CDR3 residues: CASSQGQGATYGYTF. Here the CDR3 DNA reads TGCGCCAGCAGCCAAGGACAGGGGGCGACCTATGGCTACACCTTC. Using reference TRBV5-1 and TRBJ1-2 for the parts outside the CDR3, the full variable domain is KAGVTQTPRYLIKTRGQQVTLSCSPISGHRSVSWYQQTPGQGLQFLFEYFSETQRNKGNFPGRFSGRQFSNSRSEMNVSTLELGDSALYLCASSQGQGATYGYTFGSGTRLTVV.

The chain links TRBV15 to TRBJ2-5; 13 bases match TRBD2. The CDR3 length is 16 residues. The germline CDR1 and CDR2 sequences are LNHNV and YYDKDF (reference sequence). V shed 3 bases, J shed 1 base, and the junction held 2 bases outside the gene matches. In DNA, the CDR3 is TGTGCCACCAGCAGGGGGACTAGCGGGATCCAAGAGACCCAGTACTTC. It encodes CATSRGTSGIQETQYF.

The chain links TRBV11-2 to TRBJ2-2; D ambiguous. Deletions cut 3 bases from V and 1 base from J, with 9 bases between. The germline CDR1 and CDR2 sequences are SGHAT and FQNNGV. CDR3 size: 15 residues. CDR3 amino acids: CASSFPFGNTGELFF. CDR3 DNA sequence: TGTGCCAGCAGCTTTCCTTTCGGGAACACCGGGGAGCTGTTTTTT.

The chain links TRBV11-2 to TRBJ1-1; the D is unclear. V was clipped by 4 bases and J by 4 bases, with 13 bases between them. Germline V gene data show CDR1 as SGHAT and CDR2 as FQNNGV. The CDR3 is 14 amino acids. CDR3 in amino acids: CASSSAGGPTEAFF. The CDR3 nucleotides are TGTGCCAGCAGCTCAGCAGGAGGGCCCACTGAAGCTTTCTTT.

The V gene is TRBV5-1, the J gene TRBJ1-2; D not certain. The CDR3 totals 13 residues. The germline V and J ends were trimmed by 0 bases and 2 bases, with 5 bases remaining between them. Germline V gives CDR1 SGHRS, CDR2 YFSETQ. In DNA form, the CDR3 reads TGCGCCAGCAGCTTGGGCTCCAACTATGGCTACACCTTC. This encodes CASSLGSNYGYTF.

The rearrangement uses TRBV10-2 and TRBJ2-7; D remains unclear. The CDR3 consists of 11 residues. The germline V gene has CDR1 WSHSY and CDR2 SAAADI. Trimming pared 3 bases from V and 7 bases from J, leaving 7 bases between. The CDR3: CASSDLEEQYF. CDR3 coding DNA: TGCGCCAGCAGTGACTTAGAGGAGCAGTACTTC.

The genes are TRBV7-3 and TRBJ2-3; 9 bases agree with TRBD2. This CDR3 contains 16 residues. The ends lost 5 bases at V and 4 bases at J; junction bases unmatched: 10. Germline V lookup: CDR1 SGHTA, CDR2 FQGTGA. CDR3 amino acids: CASSPYGGTSPDTQYF. DNA of the CDR3: TGTGCCAGCAGCCCATATGGTGGGACTAGCCCAGATACGCAGTATTTT.

CDR3 residues: CASSLDLRSYTF. CDR3 nucleotides: TGTGCCAGCAGCTTGGATCTGAGGAGCTACACCTTC. This chain connects TRBV7-9 to TRBJ1-2; no clear D gene. The germline V gene encodes CDR1 SEHNR and CDR2 FQNEAQ (reference sequence). Trimming took off 3 bases at V and 9 bases at J, with 11 bases between the two ends. The CDR3 sequence is 12 residues long.

The chain recombines TRBV27 with TRBJ1-4, with 8 bases aligning to TRBD1. J gave up 7 bases and V 3 bases, and 7 bases lay outside the gene matches. This CDR3 contains 15 residues. Germline CDR1 and CDR2: MNHEY and SMNVEV (reference sequence). The CDR3 loop reads CASSFLTGVTEKLFF. In DNA form, the CDR3 reads TGTGCCAGCAGTTTCCTGACAGGGGTGACTGAAAAACTGTTTTTT.

J is TRBJ2-7 and V is TRBV18; D is uncertain. CDR3 length: 12 amino acids. In germline, CDR1 is KGHSH, CDR2 LQKENI. Trimming removed 6 bases at V and 0 bases at J, with 6 bases between. CDR3 in DNA: TGTGCCAGCTCCCTCCTCTCCTACGAGCAGTACTTC. Translation gives CASSLLSYEQYF.

This clone was detected only a few times. The rearrangement joins TRBV7-2 to TRBJ2-1, with 7 nucleotides matching TRBD1. CDR1 is SGHTA, CDR2 FQGNSA, per germline. CDR3 size: 15 residues. V was pared by 5 bases and J by 9 bases, with 13 bases of the junction left unmatched. This CDR3 is CASSPLAGGSVEQFF. CDR3 coding DNA: TGTGCCAGCAGCCCTCTGGCAGGGGGTTCGGTTGAGCAGTTCTTC.

V is TRBV28 and J is TRBJ2-1; D may correspond to TRBD1 or TRBD2 (5 bases each). The germline V gene encodes CDR1 MDHEN and CDR2 SYDVKM. The V end was cut by 1 base, the J end by 9 bases, with 13 bases between. This CDR3 contains 14 residues. This CDR3 is CASSLFGAGIEQFF. The CDR3 DNA is TGTGCCAGCAGTTTATTCGGGGCTGGGATTGAGCAGTTCTTC.

V gene TRBV20-1 combines with J gene TRBJ1-1; maybe TRBD1 (5 bases). The CDR3 length is 11 residues. Per the germline V gene, CDR1 is DFQATT and CDR2 is SNEGSKA (reference sequence). V lost 7 bases and J 1 base, leaving 7 bases between the germline ends. This chain's CDR3 is CSGGPNTEAFF. The DNA of the CDR3 is TGCAGTGGGGGACCGAACACTGAAGCTTTCTTT.

The V gene is TRBV15, the J gene TRBJ2-3; TRBD2 matches at 7 bases. The V segment lost 3 bases and the J segment 4 bases; nucleotides outside the gene matches: 4. The CDR3 consists of 14 residues. CDR1 and CDR2 (germline): LNHNV, YYDKDF (reference sequence). The CDR3 reads CATSRGGIPDTQYF. The DNA for the CDR3 is TGTGCCACCAGCAGGGGGGGGATTCCAGATACGCAGTATTTT.

The chain employs TRBV27 and TRBJ1-2; TRBD1 might be the D (5 bases). CDR3 length equals 13 residues. The germline CDR1 and CDR2 sequences are MNHEY and SMNVEV (reference sequence). V was trimmed by 0 bases and J by 5 bases, leaving 7 bases between them. DNA of the CDR3: TGTGCCAGCAGTTTATCAACAGGTTATGGCTACACCTTC. Protein sequence: CASSLSTGYGYTF.

This chain links TRBV29-1 with TRBJ1-5, with D perhaps TRBD1 (5 bases). The V end lost 6 bases, the J end lost 3 bases, and 9 bases lay between the germline ends. This CDR3 is 12 amino acids long. CDR1 is SQVTM, CDR2 ANQGSEA, per germline. DNA of the CDR3: TGCAGCGTGAGGGGTTCCAATCAGCCCCAGCATTTT. Translated: CSVRGSNQPQHF.

The chain joins TRBV28 to TRBJ2-2; D perhaps matches TRBD1 (6 bases). Germline CDR1 and CDR2: MDHEN and SYDVKM. The CDR3 totals 15 residues. Trimming removed 6 bases from V and 0 bases from J, with 11 bases in between. The CDR3 spells CASRGALPNTGELFF. As DNA, the CDR3 is TGTGCCAGCAGGGGGGCCCTCCCGAACACCGGGGAGCTGTTTTTT.

The rearrangement links TRBV15 to TRBJ2-7, with 12 bases aligning to TRBD2. Germline V CDR1 and CDR2: LNHNV, YYDKDF (reference sequence). The V gene end was trimmed by 4 bases and the J gene end by 3 bases; junction bases not matched to a gene: 7. The CDR3 sequence is 16 residues long. The CDR3 nucleotides are TGTGCCACCAGCACCGAGCAGACTAGCGGGAGCTACGAGCAGTACTTC. The encoded protein is CATSTEQTSGSYEQYF.

The CDR3 is CASSELTGSAGNTIYF. In DNA, the CDR3 is TGTGCCAGCAGTGAGTTGACGGGTTCTGCTGGAAACACCATATATTTT. The chain links TRBV6-1 to TRBJ1-3; D is unresolved. Germline V gives CDR1 MNHNS, CDR2 SASEGT. Between the trimmed V and J ends, which lost 3 bases and 2 bases, there was a span of 14 bases. This CDR3 is built from 16 residues.

The DNA for the CDR3 is TGTGCCAGCAGCATGGGGACGGGGAATCAGCCCCAGCATTTT. It translates to CASSMGTGNQPQHF. This rearrangement joins TRBV7-8 to TRBJ1-5; D might be TRBD1 (5 bases). Trimming took 5 bases from V and 4 from J, leaving 12 bases between them. This CDR3 has 14 residues. CDR1 is SGHVS and CDR2 is FQNEAQ in the germline V gene.

The V and J genes are TRBV2 and TRBJ1-5; D unclear. Per germline, CDR1 SNHLY and CDR2 FYNNEI. Trimming stripped 8 bases from V and 5 bases from J, with 13 bases between. There are 13 residues in the CDR3. CDR3 bases: TGTGCCAGCGTAGGGTCCCGTGATCAGCCCCAGCATTTT. This translates into CASVGSRDQPQHF.

This chain links TRBV19 with TRBJ2-3; TRBD1 is a possible D gene (6 bases). CDR1 LNHDA and CDR2 SQIVND come from the germline V gene (reference sequence). Trimming cost V 4 bases and J 2 bases, with 22 bases left between them. This CDR3 region has 18 residues. CDR3 region: CASSTLFRDEGDTDTQYF. CDR3 in DNA: TGTGCCAGTAGTACTTTATTCCGGGACGAGGGGGACACAGATACGCAGTATTTT.

The rearrangement links TRBV7-2 to TRBJ2-7; 7 positions match TRBD2. Germline values: CDR1 SGHTA, CDR2 FQGNSA. The length of the CDR3 is 17 residues. With V trimmed by 1 base and J by 4 bases, 13 bases remained unmatched. CDR3 coding DNA: TGTGCCAGCAGCTTAGAGGTCCCTGGGGGACTACGGTACGAGCAGTACTTC. This translates into CASSLEVPGGLRYEQYF.

This clone has just a few counts. J is TRBJ2-1 and V is TRBV7-3; TRBD1 agrees at 8 bases. The germline gives CDR1 SGHTA, CDR2 FQGTGA. The CDR3 covers 14 residues. V shed 4 bases, J shed 6 bases, and the junction held 5 bases outside the gene matches. The CDR3 loop reads CASSSRTGFNEQFF. CDR3 DNA sequence: TGTGCCAGCAGCTCACGGACAGGGTTCAATGAGCAGTTCTTC.

The rearrangement uses TRBV11-2 and TRBJ2-2; no definite D call. The CDR3 spans 14 residues. V was clipped by 3 bases and J by 1 base, with 6 bases between them. From germline, CDR1 is SGHAT and CDR2 FQNNGV. CDR3 protein: CASSLHRNTGELFF. CDR3 coding DNA: TGTGCCAGCAGCTTGCACAGGAACACCGGGGAGCTGTTTTTT.

This rearrangement joins TRBV4-1 to TRBJ2-1; tentatively, D is TRBD2 (6 bases). The CDR3 runs to 13 residues. Germline CDR1 and CDR2: MGHRA and YSYEKL. Trimming left V 4 bases short and J 7 bases short, with 11 bases between. CDR3 nucleotide sequence: TGCGCCAGCAGCCCGGATCTAGCGAATGAGCAGTTCTTC. It encodes CASSPDLANEQFF.

This chain links TRBV6-6 with TRBJ2-6; weak D call: TRBD2 (6 bases). V was clipped by 6 bases and J by 3 bases, with 12 bases between them. Per the germline V gene, CDR1 is MNHNY and CDR2 is SVGAGI (reference sequence). This CDR3 spans 15 amino acids. In DNA form, the CDR3 reads TGTGCCAGCAGGGACGGAGGGCTTGGGGCCAACGTCCTGACTTTC. It specifies CASRDGGLGANVLTF.

The V and J genes are TRBV7-8 and TRBJ2-3; no clear D. Germline V gene data show CDR1 as SGHVS and CDR2 as FQNEAQ. The CDR3 covers 14 residues. The germline V and J ends were trimmed by 3 bases and 1 base, with 8 bases remaining between them. Here the CDR3 reads CASSFLGGTDTQYF. The CDR3 DNA follows: TGTGCCAGCAGCTTCCTGGGTGGCACAGATACGCAGTATTTT.